This T cell receptor (beta chain) appears in the sequencing data of a study of CXCR3-negative and CXCR3-positive naive CD8 T cells. About the study: Across all libraries, TRB reads numbered 110 million to 150 million, with about 1.5 +/- 0.3 million in each library.

Looked up from germline, CDR1 is SEHNR and CDR2 is FQNEAQ (reference sequence). This CDR3 is built from 12 residues. Preparation of TRB cDNA libraries relied on 5' RACE carrying UMI labels. TCRdb reanalyzed the 5' RACE reads and collapses them to one entry per CDR3 protein, without DNA. The table for this sample gives some 130,000 distinct CDR3 sequences. Source material: naive CXCR3- CD8+ T cells from blood. Subset specified: CD45RO-CCR7+CD27+CD95- naive CD8+ T cells lacking CXCR3 (TNR3-). The chain has TRBV7-9 and TRBJ1-5. The receptor comes from a human donor in good health. Some clones in this sample may be carry-over from other donors' samples. The CDR3 spells CASSSGGQPQHF.